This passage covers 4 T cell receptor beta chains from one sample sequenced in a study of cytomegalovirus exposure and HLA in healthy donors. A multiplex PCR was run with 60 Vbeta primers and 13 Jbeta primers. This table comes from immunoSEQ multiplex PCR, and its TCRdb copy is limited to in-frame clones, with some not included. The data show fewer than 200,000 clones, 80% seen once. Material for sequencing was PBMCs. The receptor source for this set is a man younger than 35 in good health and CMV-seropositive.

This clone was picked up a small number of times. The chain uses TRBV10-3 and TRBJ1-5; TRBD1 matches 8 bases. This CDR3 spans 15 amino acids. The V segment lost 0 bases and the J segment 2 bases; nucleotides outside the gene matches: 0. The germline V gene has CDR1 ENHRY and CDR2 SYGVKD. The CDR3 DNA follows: TGTGCCATCAGTGAGTCGGGACAGGGCAATCAGCCCCAGCATTTT. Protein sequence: CAISESGQGNQPQHF.

The CDR3 protein is CSGEDALRYNEQFF. CDR3 in DNA: TGCAGCGGCGAAGACGCCTTGAGGTACAATGAGCAGTTCTTC. The genes are TRBV29-1 and TRBJ2-1; D gene uncertain. Germline assignment: CDR1 SQVTM and CDR2 ANQGSEA. This CDR3 region has 14 residues. V shed 7 bases and J shed 4 bases, with 17 bases lying between them.

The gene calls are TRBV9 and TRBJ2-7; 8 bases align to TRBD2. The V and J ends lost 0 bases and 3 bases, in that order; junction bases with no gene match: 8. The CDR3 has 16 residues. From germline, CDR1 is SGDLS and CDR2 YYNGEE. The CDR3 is CASSVAGRGGLYEQYF. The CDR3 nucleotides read TGTGCCAGCAGCGTAGCCGGTCGGGGGGGCCTCTACGAGCAGTACTTC.

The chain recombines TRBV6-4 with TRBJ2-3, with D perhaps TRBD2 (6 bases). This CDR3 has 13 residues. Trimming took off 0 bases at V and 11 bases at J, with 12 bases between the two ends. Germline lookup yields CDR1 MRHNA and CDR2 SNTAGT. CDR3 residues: CASSDSGGTRQYF. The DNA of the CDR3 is TGTGCCAGCAGTGACTCTGGAGGGACGAGGCAGTATTTT.